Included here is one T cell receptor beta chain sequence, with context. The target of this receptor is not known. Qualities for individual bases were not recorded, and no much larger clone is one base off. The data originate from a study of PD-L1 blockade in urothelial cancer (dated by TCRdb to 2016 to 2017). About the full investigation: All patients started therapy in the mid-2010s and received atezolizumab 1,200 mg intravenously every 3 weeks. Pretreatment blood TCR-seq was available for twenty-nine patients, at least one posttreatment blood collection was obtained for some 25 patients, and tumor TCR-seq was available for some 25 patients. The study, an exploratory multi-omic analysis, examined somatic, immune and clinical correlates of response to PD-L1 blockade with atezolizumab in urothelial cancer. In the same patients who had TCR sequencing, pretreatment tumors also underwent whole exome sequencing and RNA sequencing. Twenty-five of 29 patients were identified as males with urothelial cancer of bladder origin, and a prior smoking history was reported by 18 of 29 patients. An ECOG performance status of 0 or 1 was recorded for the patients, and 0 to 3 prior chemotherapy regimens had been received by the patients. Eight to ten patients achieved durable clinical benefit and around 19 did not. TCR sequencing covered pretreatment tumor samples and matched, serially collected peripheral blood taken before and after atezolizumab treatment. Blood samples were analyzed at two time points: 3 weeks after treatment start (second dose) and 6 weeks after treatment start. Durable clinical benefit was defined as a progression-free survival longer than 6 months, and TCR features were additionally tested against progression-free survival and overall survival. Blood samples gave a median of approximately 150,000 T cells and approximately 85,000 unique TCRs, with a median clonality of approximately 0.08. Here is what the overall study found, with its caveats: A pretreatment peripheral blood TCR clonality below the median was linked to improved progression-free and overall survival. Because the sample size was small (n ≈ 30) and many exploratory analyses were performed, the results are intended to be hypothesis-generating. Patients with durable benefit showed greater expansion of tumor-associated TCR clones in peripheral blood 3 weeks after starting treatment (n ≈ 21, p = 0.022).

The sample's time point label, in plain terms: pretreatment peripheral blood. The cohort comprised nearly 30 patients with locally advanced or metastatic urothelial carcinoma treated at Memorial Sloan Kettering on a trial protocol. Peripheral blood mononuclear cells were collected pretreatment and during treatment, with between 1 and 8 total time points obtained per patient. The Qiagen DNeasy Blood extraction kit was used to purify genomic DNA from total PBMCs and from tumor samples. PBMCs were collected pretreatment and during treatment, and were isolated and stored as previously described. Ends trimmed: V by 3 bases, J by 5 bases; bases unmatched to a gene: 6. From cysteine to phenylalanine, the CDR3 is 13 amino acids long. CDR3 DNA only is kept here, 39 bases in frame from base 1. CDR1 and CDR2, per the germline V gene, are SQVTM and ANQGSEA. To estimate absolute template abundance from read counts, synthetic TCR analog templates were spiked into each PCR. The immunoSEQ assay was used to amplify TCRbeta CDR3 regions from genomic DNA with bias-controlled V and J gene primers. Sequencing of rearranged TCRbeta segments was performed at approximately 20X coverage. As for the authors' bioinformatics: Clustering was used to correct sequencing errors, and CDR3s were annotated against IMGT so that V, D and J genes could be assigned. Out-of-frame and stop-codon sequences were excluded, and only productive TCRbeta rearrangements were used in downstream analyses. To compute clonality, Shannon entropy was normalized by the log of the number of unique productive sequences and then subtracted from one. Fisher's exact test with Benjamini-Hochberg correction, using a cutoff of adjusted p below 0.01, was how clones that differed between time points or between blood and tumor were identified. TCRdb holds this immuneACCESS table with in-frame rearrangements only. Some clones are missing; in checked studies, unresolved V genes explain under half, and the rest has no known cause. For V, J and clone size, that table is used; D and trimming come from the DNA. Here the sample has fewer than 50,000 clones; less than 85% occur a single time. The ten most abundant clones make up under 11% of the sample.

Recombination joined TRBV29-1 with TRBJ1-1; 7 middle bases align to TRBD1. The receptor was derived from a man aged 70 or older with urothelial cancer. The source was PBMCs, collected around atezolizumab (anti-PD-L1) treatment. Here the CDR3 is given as CSVEKGARTEAFF. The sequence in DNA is TGCAGCGTTGAGAAGGGGGCGAGGACTGAAGCTTTCTTT.